Each of the 2 T cell receptor beta chains below was sequenced from the same sample in a study of post-analysis software for immune sequencing data. Unique molecular identifiers were built into the TCR beta cDNA libraries. Each CDR3 protein is one row after TCRdb ran MiXCR on the PCR reads. Found here are hundreds of thousands of distinct CDR3 sequences, 25% to 30% of them singletons; the top ten hold around 0.56%. Study results and limitations: TRBV5-6, TRBV5-1 and TRBV20-1 belonged to a set of a handful of TRBV segments that were more frequent in patients than controls.

No cognate antigen is known for these TCRs. The source material was blood. All receptors come from a girl aged 10 to 17 with multiple sclerosis.

This clonotype has a count of ten or more. This chain uses TRBV7-2 with TRBJ2-5; D gene unclear. Trimming took off 7 bases at V and 5 bases at J, with 8 bases between the two ends. Per the germline V gene, CDR1 is SGHTA and CDR2 is FQGNSA. The CDR3 extends over 11 amino acids. Here the CDR3 DNA reads TGTGCCAGCACCCTGGGGGAGACCCAGTACTTC. Translating gives CASTLGETQYF.

The rearrangement uses TRBV27 and TRBJ1-2; a weak D match, TRBD1 (6 bases). CDR3 size: 15 residues. In germline, CDR1 is MNHEY, CDR2 SMNVEV (reference sequence). V was cut by 0 bases and J by 3 bases, with 11 bases left in between. The CDR3, as DNA: TGTGCCAGCAGTTTATCTAAGGGGGGCGACTATGGCTACACCTTC. Protein product: CASSLSKGGDYGYTF.